Below are 19 T cell receptor beta chains sequenced from a single sample in a study of control samples from healthy donors and cancer patients. The repertoire was sequenced with immunoSEQ multiplex PCR; TCRdb's copy has only in-frame clones and lacks some. The table has 150,000 or so clones, roughly 89% seen once. The sequenced sample consisted of blood. Every receptor here comes from a man aged 18 to 29 in good health.

J is TRBJ1-2 and V is TRBV4-2; D is possibly TRBD1 (5 bases). Trimming shortened V by 0 bases and J by 2 bases, and 16 bases separated the two germline ends. The CDR3 consists of 17 residues. CDR1 LGHNA and CDR2 YNFKEQ come from the germline V gene. The CDR3 DNA is TGTGCCAGCAGCCAAGATCTGAGGACGCAGGGAAACTATGGCTACACCTTC. Amino acid sequence: CASSQDLRTQGNYGYTF.

This clone has a single count. The sample holds other DNA sequences that translate to the same CDR3. The chain links TRBV27 to TRBJ2-7; unclear D gene. The CDR3 loop spans 12 amino acids. The germline V gene encodes CDR1 MNHEY and CDR2 SMNVEV (reference sequence). V was cut by 6 bases and J by 1 base, with 7 bases left in between. The CDR3 loop reads CASSSGSYEQYF. The CDR3 DNA sequence: TGTGCCAGCAGCAGTGGATCCTACGAGCAGTACTTC.

J is TRBJ2-5 and V is TRBV18; 10 bases line up with TRBD1. The germline V gene has CDR1 KGHSH and CDR2 LQKENI. This CDR3 is 15 amino acids long. V shed 4 bases and J 5 bases; nucleotides not matched to a gene: 7. As DNA, the CDR3 is TGTGCCAGCTCACGAGAGGACAGGGGGGATGAGACCCAGTACTTC. Translation gives CASSREDRGDETQYF.

As DNA, the CDR3 is TGTGCCAGCGGGTCGGGTTGGAAGTACTTC. Encoded protein: CASGSGWKYF. The V gene is TRBV28, the J gene TRBJ2-7; D is unclear. The V and J ends lost 8 bases and 11 bases respectively, with 13 bases between them. Looked up from germline, CDR1 is MDHEN and CDR2 is SYDVKM. The length of the CDR3 is 10 residues.

The genes are TRBV4-2 and TRBJ2-7; possibly TRBD1 or TRBD2 for D (5 bases each). Trimming left V 0 bases short and J 0 bases short, with 12 bases between. There are 16 residues in the CDR3. Per the germline V gene, CDR1 is LGHNA and CDR2 is YNFKEQ. The CDR3 region has the DNA TGTGCCAGCAGCCAAGATGGTCGGGACCGCTCCTACGAGCAGTACTTC. Its translation is CASSQDGRDRSYEQYF.

This rearrangement joins TRBV19 to TRBJ1-4; the match to TRBD1 covers 9 bases. The CDR3 is made up of 13 amino acids. The germline V gene has CDR1 LNHDA and CDR2 SQIVND (reference sequence). V lost 6 bases, J lost 8 bases, and 4 bases stayed unmatched. The DNA for the CDR3 is TGTGCCAGTAGATTGACAGGGGGGGAAAAACTGTTTTTT. As protein: CASRLTGGEKLFF.

The rearrangement uses TRBV7-9 and TRBJ1-2, with no clear D. This CDR3 region has 14 residues. The V gene lost 0 bases and the J gene lost 5 bases, with 10 bases spanning the gap. CDR1 is SEHNR and CDR2 is FQNEAQ in the germline V gene (reference sequence). Here the CDR3 reads CASSLATTAYGYTF. CDR3 nucleotide sequence: TGTGCCAGCAGCTTAGCGACAACAGCTTATGGCTACACCTTC.

The chain couples TRBV2 to TRBJ1-6, with 7 bases aligning to TRBD1. Germline V CDR1 and CDR2: SNHLY, FYNNEI. The CDR3 length is 15 residues. Trimming removed 7 bases from V and 6 bases from J; junction bases left unmatched: 9. The CDR3 sequence is CASTYRQGSNSPLHF. The DNA of the CDR3 is TGTGCCAGCACCTACCGACAGGGAAGTAATTCACCCCTCCACTTT.

The J gene is TRBJ1-2, the V gene TRBV9, with D uncertain. V lost 3 bases and J lost 6, with 24 bases in between. The CDR3 extends over 17 amino acids. Per germline, CDR1 SGDLS and CDR2 YYNGEE. CDR3 sequence reads: CASSDPLEAPTSNGYTF. The DNA of the CDR3 is TGTGCCAGCAGCGACCCCCTAGAGGCACCCACCTCTAATGGCTACACCTTC. The variable domain in full, completed from reference TRBV9 and TRBJ1-2, reads DSGVTQTPKHLITATGQRVTLRCSPRSGDLSVYWYQQSLDQGLQFLIQYYNGEERAKGNILERFSAQQFPDLHSELNLSSLELGDSALYFCASSDPLEAPTSNGYTFGSGTRLTVV.

The V call is TRBV4-1, the J call TRBJ1-2, with 8 nucleotides matching TRBD1. V trimming: 4 bases; J trimming: 4 bases; junction bases outside the gene matches: 11. In germline, CDR1 is MGHRA, CDR2 YSYEKL. The CDR3 spans 16 residues. This CDR3 reads CASSPEPGQEFYGYTF. For the CDR3, the DNA is TGCGCCAGCAGCCCGGAACCGGGACAGGAATTCTATGGCTACACCTTC.

The chain joins TRBV30 to TRBJ2-1; 10 positions match TRBD1. The CDR3 is 15 residues long. The germline gives CDR1 GTSNPN, CDR2 SVGIG (reference sequence). The V and J ends lost 3 bases and 9 bases, in that order; junction bases with no gene match: 11. CDR3 amino acids: CAWSGTGQGWGEQFF. CDR3 nucleotides: TGTGCCTGGAGCGGTACGGGACAGGGGTGGGGTGAGCAGTTCTTC.

This clone showed up just once. J is TRBJ2-3 and V is TRBV15; perhaps TRBD2 as D (5 bases). The CDR3 is 15 residues long. The V end lost 2 bases, the J end lost 2 bases, and 11 bases lay between the germline ends. Germline V lookup: CDR1 LNHNV, CDR2 YYDKDF (reference sequence). CDR3 sequence reads: CATSRTRLATDTQYF. CDR3 nucleotides: TGTGCCACCAGCAGAACTCGCCTAGCCACAGATACGCAGTATTTT.

The rearrangement links TRBV5-1 to TRBJ2-5; 7 bases map to TRBD1. Germline loops: CDR1 SGHRS, CDR2 YFSETQ. The trim removed 4 bases at V and 3 bases at J, leaving 9 bases unmatched. CDR3 length: 15 amino acids. The CDR3 sequence is CASSPNPGQKETQYF. CDR3 nucleotides: TGCGCCAGCAGCCCCAACCCGGGACAGAAAGAGACCCAGTACTTC.

This clone has just one count. The genes are TRBV19 and TRBJ2-4; D is unclear. The CDR3 consists of 15 residues. V lost 6 bases, J lost 0 bases, and 12 bases lay in between. In germline, CDR1 is LNHDA, CDR2 SQIVND (reference sequence). Here the CDR3 DNA reads TGTGCCAGTAGGGCCCAACACTTAGCCAAAAACATTCAGTACTTC. Its protein is CASRAQHLAKNIQYF.

The CDR3 region has the DNA TGTGCCAGCTCACCGTCTGGGGAGCCGGGAAACTATGGCTACACCTTC. The encoded protein is CASSPSGEPGNYGYTF. The chain links TRBV18 to TRBJ1-2; the D is unclear. The CDR3 runs 16 residues. Trimming removed 3 bases at V and 2 bases at J, with 16 bases between. In germline, CDR1 is KGHSH, CDR2 LQKENI.

The chain has TRBV12-5 and TRBJ2-5; possibly TRBD2 for D (6 bases). Trimming removed 2 bases at V and 3 bases at J, with 16 bases between. This CDR3 is 16 amino acids long. Germline CDR1 reads LGHNT; CDR2 reads FRNRAP. The CDR3 spells CASGLSPGRDEETQYF. CDR3 coding DNA: TGTGCTAGTGGTTTGTCCCCTGGGCGGGACGAAGAGACCCAGTACTTC.

The chain links TRBV5-1 to TRBJ1-2, with TRBD1 matching over 10 bases. V shed 2 bases, J shed 4 bases, and the junction held 2 bases outside the gene matches. The CDR3 contains 14 residues. CDR1 and CDR2 (germline): SGHRS, YFSETQ. The CDR3 sequence: CASSFGTGVYGYTF. The DNA for the CDR3 is TGCGCCAGCAGCTTCGGGACAGGGGTCTATGGCTACACCTTC. Drawing the rest from reference TRBV5-1 and TRBJ1-2, the complete variable domain is KAGVTQTPRYLIKTRGQQVTLSCSPISGHRSVSWYQQTPGQGLQFLFEYFSETQRNKGNFPGRFSGRQFSNSRSEMNVSTLELGDSALYLCASSFGTGVYGYTFGSGTRLTVV.

This chain joins TRBV19 and TRBJ2-2, with TRBD2 identical over 7 bases. The CDR3 length is 16 residues. The germline V gene has CDR1 LNHDA and CDR2 SQIVND (reference sequence). The V gene end was trimmed by 3 bases and the J gene end by 5 bases; junction bases not matched to a gene: 9. CDR3 coding DNA: TGTGCCAGTAGTATCGGTACGAAGGGAGGGACCGGGGAGCTGTTTTTT. Its translation is CASSIGTKGGTGELFF.

The chain is built from TRBV28 and TRBJ2-3; no clear D. CDR1 is MDHEN and CDR2 is SYDVKM in the germline V gene. The CDR3 spans 15 residues. The CDR3: CAHTRTVDFTDTQYF. The CDR3 DNA reads as TGTGCTCATACCCGGACGGTCGATTTCACAGATACGCAGTATTTT.